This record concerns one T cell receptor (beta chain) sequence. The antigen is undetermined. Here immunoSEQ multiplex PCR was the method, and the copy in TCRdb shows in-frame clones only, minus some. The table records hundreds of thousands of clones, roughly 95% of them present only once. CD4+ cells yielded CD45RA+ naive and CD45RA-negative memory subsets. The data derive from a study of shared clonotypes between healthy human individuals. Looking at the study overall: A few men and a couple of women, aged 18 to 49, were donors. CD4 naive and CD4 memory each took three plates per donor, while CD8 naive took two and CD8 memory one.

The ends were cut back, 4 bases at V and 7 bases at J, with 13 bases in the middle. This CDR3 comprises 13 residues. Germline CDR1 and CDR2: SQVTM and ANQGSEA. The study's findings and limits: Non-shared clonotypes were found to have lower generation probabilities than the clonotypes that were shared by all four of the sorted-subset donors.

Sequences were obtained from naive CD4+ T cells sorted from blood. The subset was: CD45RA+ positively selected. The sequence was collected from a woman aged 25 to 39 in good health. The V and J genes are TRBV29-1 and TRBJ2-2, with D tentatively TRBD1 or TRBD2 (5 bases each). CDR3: CSVGFRGGGELFF. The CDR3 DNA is TGCAGCGTTGGATTTCGGGGCGGCGGGGAGCTGTTTTTT.